What follows are 5 T cell receptor beta chains derived from one specimen sequenced in a study of T-cell reconstitution after alpha-beta-depleted transplantation in children. The TCRbeta library incorporated unique molecular identifiers. One entry per CDR3 protein, called by TCRdb with MiXCR from the PCR reads. The table has approximately 150,000 distinct CDR3 sequences, 8% to 10% seen once. The sequencing here drew on PBMCs, mostly from graft donor cells, taken 180 days after TCRalphabeta/CD19-depleted stem cell transplant. The receptor source for this set is a female patient younger than 10 who had a stem cell transplant for congenital amegakaryocytic thrombocytopenia, so the T cells may come from the graft donor.

The J gene is TRBJ2-1, the V gene TRBV6-5, with D perhaps TRBD2 (5 bases). Trimming stripped 5 bases from V and 6 bases from J, with 17 bases between. Germline V gene sequence: CDR1 MNHEY, CDR2 SVGAGI. The CDR3 has 15 amino acids. CDR3 nucleotide sequence: TGTGCCAGCAGTAACCTCTTAGCGCCTACCAATGAGCAGTTCTTC. Residues: CASSNLLAPTNEQFF.

This clonotype was counted ten times or more. The chain has TRBV12-3 or TRBV12-4 and TRBJ1-2; 8 nucleotides line up with TRBD1. V lost 6 bases and J lost 7; bases outside the gene matches: 7. The CDR3 spans 13 residues. CDR3 residues: CASRRTGRIGYTF. The CDR3 region has the DNA TGTGCCAGCAGGCGGACAGGGAGAATTGGCTACACCTTC.

This clonotype was seen at least ten times. The chain is built from TRBV28 and TRBJ2-6, with D unresolved. Per the germline V gene, CDR1 is MDHEN and CDR2 is SYDVKM. V was cut by 5 bases and J by 0 bases, with 17 bases left in between. The CDR3 spans 18 residues. The CDR3 nucleotides are TGTGCCAGCAGTGCCCCACTGATGACTCGCTCTGGGGCCAACGTCCTGACTTTC. Its translation: CASSAPLMTRSGANVLTF.

Comments on this clonotype: This may arise from a read error, as a much more abundant clone is one base away. The chain links TRBV11-1 to TRBJ2-1; 12 nucleotides agree with TRBD2. The CDR3 has 16 residues. Germline lookup yields CDR1 SGHAT and CDR2 FQDESV (reference sequence). This CDR3 reads CSSSLGRLAGVGEQFF. CDR3 DNA sequence: TGTTCCAGCAGCTTAGGGCGACTAGCGGGAGTCGGTGAGCAGTTCTTC.

This clonotype has at least ten counts. This chain joins TRBV20-1 and TRBJ2-7; 7 nucleotides align to TRBD1. With 0 bases clipped from V and 3 bases from J, the junction kept 5 bases outside the gene matches. Germline CDR1 reads DFQATT; CDR2 reads SNEGSKA (reference sequence). This CDR3 contains 14 residues. CDR3 bases: TGCAGTGCTAGAGATTTAGGGGGCCACTACGAGCAGTACTTC. This codes for CSARDLGGHYEQYF.